This record covers a single TCR beta chain. What it recognizes is unknown. At one boundary the junction diverges from the germline segment, which might be a read error. This sample stems from a study of metastatic and nonmetastatic thyroid tumors. Overall study: Comparative analysis of repertoires was undertaken across blood and tumor or nodule tissue obtained from malignant and benign thyroid patients. General study findings and limits: TCR beta diversity was reportedly significantly higher in malignant thyroid tumors than benign nodules, in blood and tumor.

Authors' data handling: In papillary thyroid cancer, a distant-metastasis classifier was built using CDR3 differences across clinicopathological groups. TCRdb reprocessed the PCR reads using MiXCR. In this record, the V and J calls reflect TCRdb's handling and not the investigators' own analysis. The sample shows 4,000 to 6,500 clones, roughly 25% of them seen only once. This CDR3 has 14 amino acids. Germline-derived CDR1 and CDR2 are LNHDA and SQIVND (reference sequence). Thyroid surgery took place with no prior treatment in any patient. V usage is TRBV19 and J usage is TRBJ2-2, with TRBD2 identical over 11 bases. The clonotype comes from a female donor with papillary thyroid cancer or a benign thyroid nodule (not recorded which). Some clones in this sample may be carry-over from other donors' samples. The sequencing input was adjacent normal tissue. DNA for the CDR3: TGTGCCACGAAACTAGCGGGAGACACCGAGGAGCTGTCTTTT. Amino acid sequence: CATKLAGDTEELSF.